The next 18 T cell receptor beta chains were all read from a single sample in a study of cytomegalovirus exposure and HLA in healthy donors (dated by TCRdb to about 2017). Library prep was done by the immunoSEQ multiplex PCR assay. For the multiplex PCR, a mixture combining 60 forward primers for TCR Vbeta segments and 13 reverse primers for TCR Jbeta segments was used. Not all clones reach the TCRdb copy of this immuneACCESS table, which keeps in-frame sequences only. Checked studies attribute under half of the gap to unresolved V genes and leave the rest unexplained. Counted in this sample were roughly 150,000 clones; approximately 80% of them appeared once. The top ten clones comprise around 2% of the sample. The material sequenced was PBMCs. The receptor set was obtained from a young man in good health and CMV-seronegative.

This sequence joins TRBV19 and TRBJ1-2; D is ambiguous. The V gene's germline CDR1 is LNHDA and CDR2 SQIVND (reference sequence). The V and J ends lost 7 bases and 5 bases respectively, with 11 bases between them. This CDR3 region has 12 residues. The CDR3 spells CASTRGLYGYTF. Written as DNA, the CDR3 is TGTGCCAGTACGCGAGGCCTATATGGCTACACCTTC.

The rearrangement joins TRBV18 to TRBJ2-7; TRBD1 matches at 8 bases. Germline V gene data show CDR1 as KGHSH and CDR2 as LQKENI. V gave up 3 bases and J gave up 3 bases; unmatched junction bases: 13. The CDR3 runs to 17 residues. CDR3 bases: TGTGCCAGCTCACCTCGAATTGCGGGGACAGGCATCTACGAGCAGTACTTC. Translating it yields CASSPRIAGTGIYEQYF.

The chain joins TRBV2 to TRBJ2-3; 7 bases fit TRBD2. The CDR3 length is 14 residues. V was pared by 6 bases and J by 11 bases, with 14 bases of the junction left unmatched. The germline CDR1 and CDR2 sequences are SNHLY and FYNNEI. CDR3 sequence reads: CASRGMPGLSGQYF. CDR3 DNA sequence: TGTGCCAGCAGAGGAATGCCGGGACTATCAGGGCAGTATTTT.

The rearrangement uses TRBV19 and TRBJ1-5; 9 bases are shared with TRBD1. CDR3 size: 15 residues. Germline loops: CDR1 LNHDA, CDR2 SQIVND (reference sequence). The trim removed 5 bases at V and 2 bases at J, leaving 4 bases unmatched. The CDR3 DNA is TGTGCCAGTAGTCTGGACAGGGGTGGCAATCAGCCCCAGCATTTT. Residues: CASSLDRGGNQPQHF. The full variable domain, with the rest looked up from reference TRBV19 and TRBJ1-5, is DGGITQSPKYLFRKEGQNVTLSCEQNLNHDAMYWYRQDPGQGLRLIYYSQIVNDFQKGDIAEGYSVSREKKESFPLTVTSAQKNPTAFYLCASSLDRGGNQPQHFGDGTRLSIL.

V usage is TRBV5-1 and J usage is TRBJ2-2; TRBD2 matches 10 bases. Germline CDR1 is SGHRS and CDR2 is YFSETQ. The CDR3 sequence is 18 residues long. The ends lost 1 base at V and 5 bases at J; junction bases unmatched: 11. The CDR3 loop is CASSLRAGGPKRTGELFF. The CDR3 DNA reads TGCGCCAGCAGCTTGAGAGCGGGAGGGCCGAAAAGAACCGGGGAGCTGTTTTTT.

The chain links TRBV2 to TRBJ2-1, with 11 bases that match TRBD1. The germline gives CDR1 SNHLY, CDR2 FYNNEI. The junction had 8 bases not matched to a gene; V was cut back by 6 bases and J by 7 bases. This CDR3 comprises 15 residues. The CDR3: CASRSDRGPGNEQFF. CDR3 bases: TGTGCCAGCAGGTCGGACAGGGGGCCGGGGAATGAGCAGTTCTTC. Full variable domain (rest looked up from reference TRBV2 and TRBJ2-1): EPEVTQTPSHQVTQMGQEVILRCVPISNHLYFYWYRQILGQKVEFLVSFYNNEISEKSEIFDDQFSVERPDGSNFTLKIRSTKLEDSAMYFCASRSDRGPGNEQFFGPGTRLTVL.

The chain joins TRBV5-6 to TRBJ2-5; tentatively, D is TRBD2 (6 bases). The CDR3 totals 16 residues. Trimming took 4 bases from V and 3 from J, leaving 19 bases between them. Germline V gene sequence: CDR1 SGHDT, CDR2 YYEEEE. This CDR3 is CASSPTPSGVKETQYF. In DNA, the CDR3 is TGTGCCAGCAGCCCAACCCCCTCGGGAGTAAAAGAGACCCAGTACTTC.

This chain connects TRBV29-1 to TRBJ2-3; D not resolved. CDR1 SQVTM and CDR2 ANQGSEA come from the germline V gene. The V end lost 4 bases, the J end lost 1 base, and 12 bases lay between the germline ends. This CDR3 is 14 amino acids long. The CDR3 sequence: CSVAGDTGTDTQYF. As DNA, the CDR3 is TGCAGCGTTGCCGGAGATACCGGCACAGATACGCAGTATTTT.

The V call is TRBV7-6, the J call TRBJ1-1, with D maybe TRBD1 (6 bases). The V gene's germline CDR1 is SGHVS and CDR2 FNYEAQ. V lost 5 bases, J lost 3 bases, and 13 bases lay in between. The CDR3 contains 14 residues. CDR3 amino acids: CASSLFAGDTEAFF. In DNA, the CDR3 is TGTGCCAGCAGCCTCTTCGCAGGGGACACTGAAGCTTTCTTT.

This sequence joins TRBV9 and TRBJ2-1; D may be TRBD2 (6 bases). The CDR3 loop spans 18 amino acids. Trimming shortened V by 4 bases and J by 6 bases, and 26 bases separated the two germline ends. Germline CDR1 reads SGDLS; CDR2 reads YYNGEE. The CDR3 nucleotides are TGTGCCAGCAGCCGCCGACTAGGCACCCCGACACATACCAATGAGCAGTTCTTC. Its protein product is CASSRRLGTPTHTNEQFF.

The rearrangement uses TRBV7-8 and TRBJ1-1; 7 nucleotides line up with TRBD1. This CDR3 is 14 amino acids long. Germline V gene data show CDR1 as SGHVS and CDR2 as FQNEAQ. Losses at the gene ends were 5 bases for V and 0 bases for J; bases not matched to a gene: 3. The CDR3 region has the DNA TGTGCCAGCAGCCCCCAGGGGGTGAACACTGAAGCTTTCTTT. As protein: CASSPQGVNTEAFF.

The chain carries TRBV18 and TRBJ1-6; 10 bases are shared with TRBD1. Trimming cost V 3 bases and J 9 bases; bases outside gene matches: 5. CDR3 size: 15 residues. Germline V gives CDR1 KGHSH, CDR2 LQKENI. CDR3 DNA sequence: TGTGCCAGCTCACCTCCTCGGGACAGGGGTTCACCCCTCCACTTT. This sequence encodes CASSPPRDRGSPLHF.

The DNA of the CDR3 is TGTGCCAGCAGGTTACAGGGGAGGGAGACCCAGTACTTC. Residues: CASRLQGRETQYF. The gene calls are TRBV5-6 and TRBJ2-5, with D possibly matching TRBD1 (7 bases). Trimming stripped 5 bases from V and 5 bases from J, with 13 bases between. CDR3 length equals 13 residues. The germline V gene encodes CDR1 SGHDT and CDR2 YYEEEE.

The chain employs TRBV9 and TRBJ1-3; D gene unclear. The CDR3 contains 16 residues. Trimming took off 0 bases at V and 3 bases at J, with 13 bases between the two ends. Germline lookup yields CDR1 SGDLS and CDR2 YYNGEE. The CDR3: CASSVDGRALGNTIYF. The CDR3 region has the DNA TGTGCCAGCAGCGTAGATGGGAGAGCACTTGGAAACACCATATATTTT.

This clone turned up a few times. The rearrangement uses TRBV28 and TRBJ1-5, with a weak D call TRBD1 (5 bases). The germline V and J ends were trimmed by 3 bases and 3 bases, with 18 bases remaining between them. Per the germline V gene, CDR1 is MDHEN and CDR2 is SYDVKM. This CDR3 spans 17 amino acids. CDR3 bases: TGTGCCAGCAGTTTCGAAGCCCAGGGTACCCTCAATCAGCCCCAGCATTTT. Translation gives CASSFEAQGTLNQPQHF.

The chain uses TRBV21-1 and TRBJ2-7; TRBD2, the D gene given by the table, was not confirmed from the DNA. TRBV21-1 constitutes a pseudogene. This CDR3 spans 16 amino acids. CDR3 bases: TGTGCCAGCAGCAAAAAACCTACCCGGGTGAAGCACGAGCAGTACTTC. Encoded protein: CASSKKPTRVKHEQYF.

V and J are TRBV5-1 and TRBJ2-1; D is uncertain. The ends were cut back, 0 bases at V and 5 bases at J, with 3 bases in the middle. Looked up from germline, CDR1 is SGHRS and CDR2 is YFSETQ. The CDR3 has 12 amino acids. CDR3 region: CASSLANNEQFF. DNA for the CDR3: TGCGCCAGCAGCTTGGCCAACAATGAGCAGTTCTTC.

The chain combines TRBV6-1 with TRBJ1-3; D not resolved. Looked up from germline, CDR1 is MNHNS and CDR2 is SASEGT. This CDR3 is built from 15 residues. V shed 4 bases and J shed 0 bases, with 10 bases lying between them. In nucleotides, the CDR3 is TGTGCCAGCAGTGTTATGGGCTTCTCTGGAAACACCATATATTTT. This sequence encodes CASSVMGFSGNTIYF.